Below are 19 T cell receptor beta chains sequenced from a single sample in a study of molecular identifiers for immune sequencing clone quantification. MiXCR, applied by TCRdb to the PCR reads, yields one record per CDR3 protein. The sample shows nearly 55,000 distinct CDR3 sequences, just over 35% of them seen only once. Sequenced sample: naive CD8+ T cells from blood, with Jurkat cell RNA spiked in. Subset meaning: FACS-sorted CD8+CD4-CCR7+CD45RA+ naive T cells. The receptors originated from a human donor in good health. Some libraries in this study had Jurkat cell RNA spiked in.

In this sample, this clonotype turned up many times. The chain is built from TRBV28 and TRBJ1-1; perhaps TRBD1 as D (5 bases). The V gene's germline CDR1 is MDHEN and CDR2 SYDVKM. The CDR3 contains 14 residues. The V end lost 3 bases, the J end lost 9 bases, and 17 bases lay between the germline ends. This chain's CDR3 is CASSFGTETPKAFF. In DNA, the CDR3 is TGTGCCAGCAGTTTTGGGACGGAGACGCCAAAAGCTTTCTTT.

The chain is built from TRBV7-9 and TRBJ2-7; perhaps TRBD1 as D (6 bases). The J call may be faulty, since TRBJ2-1 better matches the DNA end. Germline V CDR1 and CDR2: SEHNR, FQNEAQ (reference sequence). The CDR3 is 14 amino acids. CDR3 nucleotide sequence: TGTGCCAGCAGTTCAGCCAGGGGACCTTACGAGCAGTTCTTC. Translation gives CASSSARGPYEQFF.

Of note for this clonotype: This may be a read error, as it is one base from a much larger clone. The DNA of the CDR3 is TGTGCCAGCAGCCCTAATACAGGGGGTTATGAAAAACTGATTTTT. Amino acids: CASSPNTGGYEKLIF. The chain carries TRBV7-9 and TRBJ1-4; 8 bases fit TRBD1. Germline values: CDR1 SEHNR, CDR2 FQNEAQ (reference sequence). CDR3 length: 15 residues.

Comments on this clonotype: Being one base from a much bigger clone, this may be a read error. The V gene is TRBV28, the J gene TRBJ2-1, with D maybe TRBD2 (5 bases). From germline, CDR1 is MDHEN and CDR2 SYDVKM. The CDR3 consists of 13 residues. CDR3 DNA sequence: TGTGCCAGCTCCCTATCCCCTAGCAATGAGCAGATCTTC. Protein: CASSLSPSNEQIF. Full variable domain (rest looked up from reference TRBV28 and TRBJ2-1): DVKVTQSSRYLVKRTGEKVFLECVQDMDHENMFWYRQDPGLGLRLIYFSYDVKMKEKGDIPEGYSVSREKKERFSLILESASTNQTSMYLCASSLSPSNEQIFGPGTRLTVL.

The chain employs TRBV7-8 and TRBJ2-4; D may be TRBD1 (7 bases). This CDR3 has 16 residues. Germline V gene sequence: CDR1 SGHVS, CDR2 FQNEAQ. V lost 4 bases and J 1 base, leaving 14 bases between the germline ends. CDR3: CASSSWTGGAKNIQYF. The CDR3 bases are TGTGCCAGCAGCTCTTGGACAGGAGGGGCCAAAAACATTCAGTACTTC.

This clonotype occurred many times. This sequence joins TRBV4-3 and TRBJ1-1; D is ambiguous. Trimming shortened V by 1 base and J by 0 bases, and 12 bases separated the two germline ends. The CDR3 contains 16 residues. CDR1 LGHNA and CDR2 YSLEER come from the germline V gene. The CDR3 here is CASSQGALFMNTEAFF. CDR3 in DNA: TGCGCCAGCAGCCAAGGGGCTCTCTTTATGAACACTGAAGCTTTCTTT.

Regarding this clonotype: The CDR3 carries no conserved terminal phenylalanine or tryptophan, so it likely arises from a read error. The chain combines TRBV7-8 with TRBJ2-1, with TRBD2 matching 12 bases. V trimming: 4 bases; J trimming: 7 bases; junction bases outside the gene matches: 8. This CDR3 is built from 16 residues. Per germline, CDR1 SGHVS and CDR2 FQNEAQ. The CDR3 is CASSSRLAGVWNEQFI. The CDR3 DNA is TGTGCCAGCAGCTCCAGACTAGCGGGAGTGTGGAATGAGCAGTTCATC.

This clonotype was seen only a few times. The chain combines TRBV11-2 with TRBJ2-3; D call uncertain. The CDR3 has 13 residues. V lost 2 bases and J lost 2, with 5 bases in between. Germline loops: CDR1 SGHAT, CDR2 FQNNGV. In DNA, the CDR3 is TGTGCCAGCAGCTTATTCCCCACAGATACGCAGTATTTT. Protein sequence: CASSLFPTDTQYF.

The chain couples TRBV12-3 or TRBV12-4 to TRBJ1-6; the match to TRBD1 covers 7 bases. This CDR3 is 16 amino acids long. Germline trimming cut 5 bases from V and 7 bases from J; bases unmatched to any gene: 11. In DNA form, the CDR3 reads TGTGCCAGCAGTAGGTCCCCCCAGGGGGTGAATTCACCCCTCCACTTT. Protein: CASSRSPQGVNSPLHF.

V is TRBV6-2 or TRBV6-3 and J is TRBJ2-7, with 9 bases aligning to TRBD1. This CDR3 is built from 15 residues. Germline-derived CDR1 and CDR2 are MNHEY and SVGEGT. V dropped 8 bases and J dropped 5; count of bases not matched to a gene: 13. CDR3 DNA: TGTGCCAGCCGCCGCGGGGACAGGGACTATAACGAGCAGTACTTC. It encodes CASRRGDRDYNEQYF.

This clonotype has a handful of counts. This may stem from a read error, because a much larger clone lies one nucleotide away. The J gene is TRBJ1-1, the V gene TRBV29-1; unclear D gene. Germline V gene data show CDR1 as SQVTM and CDR2 as ANQGSEA. The CDR3 loop spans 11 amino acids. Trimming cost V 6 bases and J 4 bases, with 9 bases left between them. As DNA, the CDR3 is TGCAGCGTACGGCTGAGCACTGAAGCTTTCTTT. As protein: CSVRLSTEAFF. The variable domain in full, with the rest retrieved from reference TRBV29-1 and TRBJ1-1, is SAVISQKPSRDICQRGTSLTIQCQVDSQVTMMFWYRQQPGQSLTLIATANQGSEATYESGFVIDKFPISRPNLTFSTLTVSNMSPEDSSIYLCSVRLSTEAFFGQGTRLTVV.

V gene TRBV13 combines with J gene TRBJ2-5, with 7 bases that match TRBD1. V lost 5 bases, J lost 5 bases, and 11 bases stayed unmatched. The germline V gene has CDR1 PRHDT and CDR2 FYEKMQ (reference sequence). The CDR3 totals 15 residues. The CDR3 loop is CASSTPGQSAETQYF. The CDR3 DNA follows: TGTGCCAGCAGCACCCCGGGACAGTCCGCCGAGACCCAGTACTTC. The variable domain in full, with the rest retrieved from reference TRBV13 and TRBJ2-5, is AAGVIQSPRHLIKEKRETATLKCYPIPRHDTVYWYQQGPGQDPQFLISFYEKMQSDKGSIPDRFSAQQFSDYHSELNMSSLELGDSALYFCASSTPGQSAETQYFGPGTRLLVL.

This clonotype was seen at least ten times. The chain carries TRBV28 and TRBJ2-7; possible D gene TRBD2, 5 bases. This CDR3 has 13 amino acids. With 8 bases removed from V and 7 bases from J, the gap between germline ends came to 18 bases. Looked up from germline, CDR1 is MDHEN and CDR2 is SYDVKM. CDR3 loop: CASQDWAGGEQYF. The DNA of the CDR3 is TGTGCCAGCCAAGACTGGGCCGGCGGGGAGCAGTACTTC.

This clonotype was picked up a small number of times. One end of the junction is discordant with germline, which a read error may explain. J is TRBJ2-7 and V is TRBV10-2, with TRBD2 as a possible D gene (7 bases). Per the germline V gene, CDR1 is WSHSY and CDR2 is SAAADI. The CDR3 is 13 amino acids. The CDR3 reads CATSTGRDYEQYF. The CDR3 region has the DNA TGCGCCACCAGTACAGGGAGGGACTACGAGCAGTACTTC.

There are a few counts of this clonotype. V and J are TRBV6-2 or TRBV6-3 and TRBJ2-7; 7 positions agree with TRBD2. V lost 5 bases to trimming and J lost 0 bases; unmatched junction nucleotides: 4. Germline lookup yields CDR1 MNHEY and CDR2 SVGEGT. The CDR3 has 14 residues. Here the CDR3 reads CASSALADSYEQYF. CDR3 nucleotide sequence: TGTGCCAGCAGTGCCCTAGCGGACTCCTACGAGCAGTACTTC.

This clonotype was detected ten times or more. The V call is TRBV6-5, the J call TRBJ2-3; no reliable D call. The CDR3 runs 13 residues. Germline V gene data show CDR1 as MNHEY and CDR2 as SVGAGI. V was clipped by 8 bases and J by 0 bases, with 9 bases between them. The CDR3 DNA reads TGTGCCAGCCGAGGAACTAGCACAGATACGCAGTATTTT. As protein: CASRGTSTDTQYF.

A remark on this clonotype: This could be a read error, since a much larger clone is one nucleotide away. The chain employs TRBV13 and TRBJ2-7; perhaps TRBD2 as D (6 bases). V lost 11 bases and J lost 4, with 15 bases in between. Germline V gene data show CDR1 as PRHDT and CDR2 as FYEKMQ (reference sequence). The CDR3 contains 12 residues. The CDR3 DNA follows: TGTGCCTGCAACCGACTAGGGTACGAGCAGTACTTC. Protein sequence: CACNRLGYEQYF. The full variable domain, with the rest looked up from reference TRBV13 and TRBJ2-7, is AAGVIQSPRHLIKEKRETATLKCYPIPRHDTVYWYQQGPGQDPQFLISFYEKMQSDKGSIPDRFSAQQFSDYHSELNMSSLELGDSALYFCACNRLGYEQYFGPGTRLTVT.

This chain joins TRBV11-2 and TRBJ2-1; weak D call: TRBD2 (5 bases). In germline, CDR1 is SGHAT, CDR2 FQNNGV. The CDR3 runs 13 residues. V was clipped by 1 base and J by 6 bases, with 7 bases between them. CDR3 coding DNA: TGTGCCAGCAGCTTAGTAGCGCCCAATGAGCAGTTCTTC. Translation: CASSLVAPNEQFF.

This clonotype has just one count. A read error is possible here, since a much larger clone lies one base away. This sequence joins TRBV7-6 and TRBJ2-3; the match to TRBD1 covers 7 bases. The CDR3 has 15 residues. Germline V gene lookup returns CDR1 SGHVS and CDR2 FNYEAQ. The CDR3 bases are TGTGCCAGCAGCTTATCGGACAGGAGAACAGATACGCAGGATTTT. Protein: CASSLSDRRTDTQDF.